These 8 T cell receptor beta chains were sequenced from one sample in a study of blood T cell repertoires in COVID-19. TCRdb keeps only in-frame clones here, not all; method: immunoSEQ multiplex PCR. This table holds some 300,000 clones, just under 90% found once. The sequencing sample was made of peripheral blood. The receptors shown here come from a woman in her 50s with COVID-19, enrolled during active disease.

The rearrangement joins TRBV27 to TRBJ2-1; the D is unclear. Trimming cost V 7 bases and J 9 bases, with 16 bases left between them. The CDR3 has 13 amino acids. Looked up from germline, CDR1 is MNHEY and CDR2 is SMNVEV (reference sequence). The CDR3 is CASTRGGNTEQFF. CDR3 nucleotides: TGTGCCAGCACCCGAGGTGGAAACACTGAGCAGTTCTTC.

In nucleotides, the CDR3 is TGTGCCAGCAGTGTACTTGGCTACGAGCAGTACTTC. As protein: CASSVLGYEQYF. V usage is TRBV2 and J usage is TRBJ2-7; D remains ambiguous. The CDR3 totals 12 residues. Between the trimmed V and J ends, which lost 4 bases and 3 bases, there was a span of 7 bases. CDR1 is SNHLY, CDR2 FYNNEI, per germline.

The rearrangement uses TRBV19 and TRBJ1-1; no clear D gene. Trimming cost V 3 bases and J 3 bases, with 14 bases left between them. This CDR3 has 15 amino acids. The germline gives CDR1 LNHDA, CDR2 SQIVND (reference sequence). In nucleotides, the CDR3 is TGTGCCAGTAGTATCGGTGGCAGTACAGACACTGAAGCTTTCTTT. Its protein is CASSIGGSTDTEAFF.

V gene TRBV7-7 combines with J gene TRBJ2-5; 10 nucleotides line up with TRBD2. This CDR3 comprises 15 residues. With 10 bases clipped from V and 3 bases from J, the junction kept 11 bases outside the gene matches. Germline V CDR1 and CDR2: SSHAT, FNYEAQ (reference sequence). This CDR3 is CATGGASGRKETQYF. As DNA, the CDR3 is TGTGCCACCGGGGGGGCTAGCGGGAGAAAAGAGACCCAGTACTTC. The full variable domain, its missing parts supplied by reference TRBV7-7 and TRBJ2-5, is GAGVSQSPRYKVTKRGQDVTLRCDPISSHATLYWYQQALGQGPEFLTYFNYEAQPDKSGLPSDRFSAERPEGSISTLTIQRTEQRDSAMYRCATGGASGRKETQYFGPGTRLLVL.

The genes are TRBV5-1 and TRBJ2-3, with 8 bases identical to TRBD2. Unmatched junction bases numbered 13, after V lost 2 bases and J lost 2 bases. The CDR3 covers 18 residues. Germline V lookup: CDR1 SGHRS, CDR2 YFSETQ. The CDR3 coding sequence is TGCGCCAGCAGCTTCAAATCTGTCGGGAGGGCGAACACAGATACGCAGTATTTT. Translation: CASSFKSVGRANTDTQYF.

This clone was counted between two and nine times. CDR3 coding DNA: TGTGCCTGGAGCCGGGGACTGGCTTATGGCTACACCTTC. Translated: CAWSRGLAYGYTF. This sequence joins TRBV30 and TRBJ1-2; D is possibly TRBD1 (5 bases). CDR3 length equals 13 residues. Germline V CDR1 and CDR2: GTSNPN, SVGIG (reference sequence). The V and J ends lost 3 bases and 5 bases respectively, with 13 bases between them.

The rearrangement joins TRBV18 to TRBJ1-4; 9 nucleotides align to TRBD1. The trim removed 6 bases at V and 8 bases at J, leaving 10 bases unmatched. The CDR3 has 15 amino acids. Germline values: CDR1 KGHSH, CDR2 LQKENI. CDR3 protein: CASSLTGGTGEKLFF. The DNA of the CDR3 is TGTGCCAGCTCTCTAACAGGGGGCACGGGGGAAAAACTGTTTTTT.

V and J are TRBV27 and TRBJ1-2, with TRBD1 matching 8 bases. Germline V gene sequence: CDR1 MNHEY, CDR2 SMNVEV (reference sequence). V trimming: 8 bases; J trimming: 0 bases; junction bases outside the gene matches: 2. This CDR3 spans 13 amino acids. CDR3: CASQQGANYGYTF. The CDR3 nucleotides are TGTGCCAGCCAACAGGGGGCTAACTATGGCTACACCTTC.